One and the same sample provided the 17 T cell receptor beta chains below, sequenced in a study of T cells in Graves' hyperthyroidism and ophthalmopathy (dated by TCRdb to between 2017 and 2020). Library prep was done by multiplex PCR. Sequencing used an Illumina HiSeq 2000. Amplification of TCR beta CDR3 regions was carried out from RNA transcripts. A first-round RT-PCR of the TCR CDR3 used the HTBI primer set with the Qiagen OneStep RT-PCR kit. TCRdb cleaned the public reads at Q25 with fastp, built clones with MiXCR and kept in-frame beta chains. All rows with the same CDR3 protein become a single entry with the most common DNA and genes. This sample holds roughly 30,000 distinct CDR3 sequences; nearly 45% were observed only once. The top ten hold 10% of the sample. The specimen was blood. The receptors were gathered from a woman aged 25 to 45 with Graves' hyperthyroidism.

This clonotype has a count of ten or more. This sequence joins TRBV28 and TRBJ1-1; possibly TRBD1 for D (6 bases). The CDR3 has 13 amino acids. CDR1 is MDHEN, CDR2 SYDVKM, per germline. V lost 3 bases to trimming and J lost 3 bases, with 8 bases between them. The CDR3 DNA reads as TGTGCCAGCAGTTTCGAGGGGGACACTGAAGCTTTCTTT. It yields the protein CASSFEGDTEAFF.

This clonotype came up many times. V gene TRBV5-1 combines with J gene TRBJ2-7; 14 nucleotides line up with TRBD2. With V trimmed by 4 bases and J by 2 bases, 11 bases remained unmatched. The CDR3 contains 18 residues. Germline assignment: CDR1 SGHRS and CDR2 YFSETQ. The CDR3 DNA reads TGCGCCAGCAGCACCGGACTAGCGGGAGGCTCAGTCCCCTACGAGCAGTACTTC. Protein: CASSTGLAGGSVPYEQYF.

This clonotype came up many times. The chain uses TRBV28 and TRBJ2-7; D is unresolved. Germline loops: CDR1 MDHEN, CDR2 SYDVKM. Trimming left V 4 bases short and J 5 bases short, with 6 bases between. The length of the CDR3 is 11 residues. The CDR3: CASSSRDEQYF. In nucleotides, the CDR3 is TGTGCCAGCAGTTCCCGCGACGAGCAGTACTTC.

Comments on this clonotype: The conserved closing phenylalanine or tryptophan is absent in this CDR3, likely reflecting a read error. The J gene is TRBJ2-4, the V gene TRBV19; 11 bases fit TRBD2. This CDR3 is built from 15 residues. Germline CDR1 and CDR2: LNHDA and SQIVND (reference sequence). In nucleotides, the CDR3 is TGTGCCAGTAGTCTGGGGACTAGCGGCAGGAACAATCAGTACCTC. Residues: CASSLGTSGRNNQYL.

Comments on this clonotype: No conserved phenylalanine or tryptophan ends this CDR3, so it is likely a read error. V and J are TRBV12-3 or TRBV12-4 and TRBJ2-1; a weak D match, TRBD2 (6 bases). Trimming took 6 bases from V and 9 from J, leaving 12 bases between them. The CDR3 length is 12 residues. The CDR3, as DNA: TGTGCCAGCAGCTTTGGAGGGATTGAGCAGTTCCTC. Its translation is CASSFGGIEQFL.

Here the CDR3 reads CASSPRQDRTGELFF. CDR3 DNA sequence: TGTGCCAGCAGTCCCCGACAGGACCGCACCGGGGAGCTGTTTTTT. The chain combines TRBV28 with TRBJ2-2; a possible D gene is TRBD1 (6 bases). The V end lost 5 bases, the J end lost 4 bases, and 14 bases lay between the germline ends. This CDR3 is 15 amino acids long. Looked up from germline, CDR1 is MDHEN and CDR2 is SYDVKM.

As regards this clonotype: Since the CDR3 does not end with the conserved phenylalanine or tryptophan, this likely comes from a read error. The DNA is omitted, as the CDR3 cannot be located on it reliably, and the CDR3 follows TCRdb's listing. CDR3 residues: CASSLSFPNTEASS. This chain uses TRBV12-3 or TRBV12-4 with TRBJ1-1. The CDR3 region is 14 residues in length, termini included.

This clonotype appeared many times. The CDR3 loop reads CASSLAFSGLGAFF. Here the CDR3 DNA reads TGCGCCAGCAGCTTGGCATTTTCAGGGTTGGGGGCTTTCTTT. The chain is built from TRBV5-1 and TRBJ1-1; D is possibly TRBD1 (5 bases). The germline CDR1 and CDR2 sequences are SGHRS and YFSETQ. V lost 0 bases to trimming and J lost 11 bases, with 17 bases between them. The CDR3 extends over 14 amino acids.

V is TRBV11-2 and J is TRBJ2-1; 9 bases are a match to TRBD1. Germline assignment: CDR1 SGHAT and CDR2 FQNNGV. The CDR3 consists of 15 residues. Losses at the gene ends were 3 bases for V and 2 bases for J; bases not matched to a gene: 2. CDR3 sequence (DNA): TGTGCCAGCAGCTTGGGACAGGGAGCCTACAATGAGCAGTTCTTC. It codes for CASSLGQGAYNEQFF. Full variable domain (rest looked up from reference TRBV11-2 and TRBJ2-1): EAGVAQSPRYKIIEKRQSVAFWCNPISGHATLYWYQQILGQGPKLLIQFQNNGVVDDSQLPKDRFSAERLKGVDSTLKIQPAKLEDSAVYLCASSLGQGAYNEQFFGPGTRLTVL.

This rearrangement joins TRBV20-1 to TRBJ2-3, with TRBD2 matching over 8 bases. CDR3 length: 16 residues. Germline V gives CDR1 DFQATT, CDR2 SNEGSKA (reference sequence). V was clipped by 4 bases and J by 4 bases; unmatched bases: 13. The CDR3 nucleotides read TGCAGTGCTACGGACCAGCGGGCTAGCGGGTCAGATACGCAGTATTTT. Its protein is CSATDQRASGSDTQYF.

This clonotype came up many times. The CDR3 does not close with the conserved phenylalanine or tryptophan, likely indicating a read error. The V gene is TRBV25-1, the J gene TRBJ1-6; the D gene is possibly TRBD1 (6 bases). CDR3 length: 15 residues. The germline CDR1 and CDR2 sequences are MGHDK and SYGVNS. Trimming removed 1 base at V and 7 bases at J, with 11 bases between. The CDR3 coding sequence is TGTGCCAGCAGTGAATTGCACGGACAGAATTCACCCCTCCACTCT. It specifies CASSELHGQNSPLHS.

This clonotype occurred many times. The V and J genes are TRBV27 and TRBJ2-3; no reliable D call. Germline-derived CDR1 and CDR2 are MNHEY and SMNVEV (reference sequence). The CDR3 runs 14 residues. The V and J ends lost 6 bases and 0 bases respectively, with 10 bases between them. The CDR3 bases are TGTGCCAGCAGCTCCGCTTCTAGCACAGATACGCAGTATTTT. Its translation is CASSSASSTDTQYF.

V usage is TRBV11-2 and J usage is TRBJ2-5, with unresolved D. Germline CDR1 is SGHAT and CDR2 is FQNNGV. The CDR3 loop spans 14 amino acids. V gave up 1 base and J gave up 5 bases, with 11 bases separating them. In DNA, the CDR3 is TGTGCCAGCAGCTTAGTAGGTGCGGCGGAGACCCAGTACTTC. Translated, it gives CASSLVGAAETQYF.

The rearrangement links TRBV7-3 to TRBJ2-1; TRBD1 might be the D (5 bases). The germline CDR1 and CDR2 sequences are SGHTA and FQGTGA. The CDR3 loop spans 15 amino acids. Trimming cost V 5 bases and J 7 bases, with 18 bases left between them. For the CDR3, the DNA is TGTGCCAGCAGCAAGAACGGGCCAGGGTTTAATGAGCAGTTCTTC. This sequence encodes CASSKNGPGFNEQFF.

A remark on this clonotype: One junction end does not reproduce the germline sequence, and a read error may be involved. This chain uses TRBV10-2 with TRBJ1-5, with a possible D match to TRBD1 (5 bases). The CDR3 is 18 residues long. Looked up from germline, CDR1 is WSHSY and CDR2 is SAAADI. The CDR3 coding sequence is TGCGCTAGCAGTGTGCGCCCCGGACAATTCAAAAAGGATCAGCCCCAGCATTTT. This sequence encodes CASSVRPGQFKKDQPQHF.

This chain uses TRBV7-2 with TRBJ1-4, with D hard to call. Germline lookup yields CDR1 SGHTA and CDR2 FQGNSA. CDR3 size: 13 residues. Trimming pared 3 bases from V and 6 bases from J, leaving 8 bases between. The DNA for the CDR3 is TGTGCCAGCAGCTTCGCCGGTGATGAAAAACTGTTTTTT. Amino acid sequence: CASSFAGDEKLFF.

This clonotype showed up just a few times. The V and J genes are TRBV18 and TRBJ2-2; D ambiguous. Germline CDR1 is KGHSH and CDR2 is LQKENI. V lost 2 bases and J 6 bases, leaving 10 bases between the germline ends. There are 14 residues in the CDR3. The CDR3 loop is CASSPFRAAGELFF. CDR3 in DNA: TGTGCCAGCTCACCATTTAGGGCGGCCGGGGAGCTGTTTTTT.